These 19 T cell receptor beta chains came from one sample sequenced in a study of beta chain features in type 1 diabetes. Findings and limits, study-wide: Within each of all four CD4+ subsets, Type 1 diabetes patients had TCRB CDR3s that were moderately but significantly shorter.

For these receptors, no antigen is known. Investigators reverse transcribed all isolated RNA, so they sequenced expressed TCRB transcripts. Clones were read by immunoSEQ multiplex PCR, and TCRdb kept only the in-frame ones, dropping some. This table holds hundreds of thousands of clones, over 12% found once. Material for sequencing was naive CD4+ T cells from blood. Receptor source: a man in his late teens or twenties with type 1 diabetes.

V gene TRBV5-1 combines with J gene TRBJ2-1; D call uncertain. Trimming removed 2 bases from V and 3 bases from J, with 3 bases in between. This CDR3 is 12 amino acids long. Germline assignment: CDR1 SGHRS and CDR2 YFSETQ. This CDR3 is CASSLYYNEQFF. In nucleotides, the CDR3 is TGCGCCAGCAGCTTATACTACAATGAGCAGTTCTTC. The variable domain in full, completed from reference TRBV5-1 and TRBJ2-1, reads KAGVTQTPRYLIKTRGQQVTLSCSPISGHRSVSWYQQTPGQGLQFLFEYFSETQRNKGNFPGRFSGRQFSNSRSEMNVSTLELGDSALYLCASSLYYNEQFFGPGTRLTVL.

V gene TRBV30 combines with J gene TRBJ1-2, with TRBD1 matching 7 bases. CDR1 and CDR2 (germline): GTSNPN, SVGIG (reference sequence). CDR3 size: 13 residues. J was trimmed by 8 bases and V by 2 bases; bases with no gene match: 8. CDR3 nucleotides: TGTGCCTGGAGTCTAACCCCCAGGGGGGGCTACACCTTC. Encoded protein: CAWSLTPRGGYTF.

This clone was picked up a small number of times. The CDR3 DNA reads as TGTGCCATCAGTGAGTCGGCTGGGACAGCTGATAGGAACACTGAAGCTTTCTTT. Translating it yields CAISESAGTADRNTEAFF. The chain has TRBV10-3 and TRBJ1-1, with 7 positions matching TRBD1. The ends lost 0 bases at V and 1 base at J; junction bases unmatched: 11. Germline CDR1 is ENHRY and CDR2 is SYGVKD. This CDR3 contains 18 residues.

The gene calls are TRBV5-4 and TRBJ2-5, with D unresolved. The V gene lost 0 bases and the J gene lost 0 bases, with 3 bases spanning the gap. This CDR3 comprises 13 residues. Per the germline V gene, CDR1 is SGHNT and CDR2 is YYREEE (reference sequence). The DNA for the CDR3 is TGTGCCAGCAGCTTGGAGTACCAAGAGACCCAGTACTTC. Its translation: CASSLEYQETQYF.

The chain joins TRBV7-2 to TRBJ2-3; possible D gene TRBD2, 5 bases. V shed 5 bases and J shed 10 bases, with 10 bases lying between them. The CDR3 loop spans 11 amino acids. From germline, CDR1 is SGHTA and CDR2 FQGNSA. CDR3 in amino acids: CASSPGVPQYF. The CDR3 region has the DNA TGTGCCAGCAGCCCCGGGGTACCGCAGTATTTT.

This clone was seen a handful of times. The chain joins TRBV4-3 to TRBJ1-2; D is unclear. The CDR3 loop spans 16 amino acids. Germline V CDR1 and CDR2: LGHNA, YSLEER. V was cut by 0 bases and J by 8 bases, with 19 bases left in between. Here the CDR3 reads CASSQDPGQKRSGYTF. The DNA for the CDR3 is TGCGCCAGCAGCCAAGATCCGGGCCAAAAACGGAGCGGCTACACCTTC.

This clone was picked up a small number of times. CDR3 in DNA: TGTGCCAGCAGCTCTGCGAACCAGAAGACTATCACCCAGTACTTC. Its protein product is CASSSANQKTITQYF. The chain recombines TRBV5-4 with TRBJ2-5; D might be TRBD2 (5 bases). With 3 bases removed from V and 8 bases from J, the gap between germline ends came to 20 bases. The CDR3 sequence is 15 residues long. CDR1 is SGHNT and CDR2 is YYREEE in the germline V gene (reference sequence).

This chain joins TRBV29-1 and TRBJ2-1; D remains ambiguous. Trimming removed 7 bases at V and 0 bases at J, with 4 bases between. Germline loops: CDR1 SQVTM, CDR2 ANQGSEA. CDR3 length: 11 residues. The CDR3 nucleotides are TGCAGCGGCGGCTCCTACAATGAGCAGTTCTTC. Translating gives CSGGSYNEQFF.

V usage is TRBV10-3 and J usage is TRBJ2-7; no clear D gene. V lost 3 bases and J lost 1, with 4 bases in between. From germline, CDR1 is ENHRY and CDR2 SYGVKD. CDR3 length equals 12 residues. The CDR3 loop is CAISDDSYEQYF. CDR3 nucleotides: TGTGCCATCAGTGATGATTCCTACGAGCAGTACTTC.

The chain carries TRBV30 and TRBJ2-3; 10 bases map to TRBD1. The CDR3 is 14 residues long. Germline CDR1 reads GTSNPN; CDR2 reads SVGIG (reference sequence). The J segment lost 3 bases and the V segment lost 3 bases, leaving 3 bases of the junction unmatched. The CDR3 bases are TGTGCCTGGAGATGGACAGGGGGAACAGATACGCAGTATTTT. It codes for CAWRWTGGTDTQYF.

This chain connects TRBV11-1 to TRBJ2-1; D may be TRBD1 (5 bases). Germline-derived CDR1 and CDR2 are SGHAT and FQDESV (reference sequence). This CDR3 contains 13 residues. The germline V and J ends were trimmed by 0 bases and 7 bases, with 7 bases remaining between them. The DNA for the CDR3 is TGTGCCAGCAGCTTAGCAGGGGCGAATGAGCAGTTCTTC. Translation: CASSLAGANEQFF.

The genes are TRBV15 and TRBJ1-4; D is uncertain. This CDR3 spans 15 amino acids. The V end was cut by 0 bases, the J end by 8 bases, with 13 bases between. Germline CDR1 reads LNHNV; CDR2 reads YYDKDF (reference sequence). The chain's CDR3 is CATSREQNLGEKLFF. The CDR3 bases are TGTGCCACCAGCAGAGAACAGAACCTTGGGGAAAAACTGTTTTTT.

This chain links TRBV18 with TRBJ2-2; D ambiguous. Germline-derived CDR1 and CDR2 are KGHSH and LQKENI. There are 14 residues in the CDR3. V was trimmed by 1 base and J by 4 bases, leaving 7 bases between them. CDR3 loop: CASSPQAGTGELFF. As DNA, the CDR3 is TGTGCCAGCTCACCACAGGCAGGCACCGGGGAGCTGTTTTTT.

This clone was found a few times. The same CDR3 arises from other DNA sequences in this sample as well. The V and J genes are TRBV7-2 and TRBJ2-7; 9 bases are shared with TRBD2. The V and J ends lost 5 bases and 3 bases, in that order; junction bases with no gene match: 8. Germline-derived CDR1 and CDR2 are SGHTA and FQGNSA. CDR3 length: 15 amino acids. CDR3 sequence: CASSLSGTSSYEQYF. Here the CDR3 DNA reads TGTGCCAGCAGCCTGTCCGGGACTAGCAGCTACGAGCAGTACTTC. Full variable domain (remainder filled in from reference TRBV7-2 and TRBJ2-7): GAGVSQSPSNKVTEKGKDVELRCDPISGHTALYWYRQSLGQGLEFLIYFQGNSAPDKSGLPSDRFSAERTGGSVSTLTIQRTQQEDSAVYLCASSLSGTSSYEQYFGPGTRLTVT.

The CDR3 protein is CASSSVQIWGTEAFF. The CDR3 bases are TGTGCCAGCAGTTCCGTCCAGATATGGGGCACTGAAGCTTTCTTT. This rearrangement joins TRBV27 to TRBJ1-1; D remains unclear. V lost 4 bases to trimming and J lost 4 bases, with 16 bases between them. The CDR3 consists of 15 residues. CDR1 is MNHEY, CDR2 SMNVEV, per germline (reference sequence).

The CDR3 bases are TGTGCCAGCAGCAGGGGGAATGAGCAGTTCTTC. Translated: CASSRGNEQFF. This chain joins TRBV25-1 and TRBJ2-1, with 7 bases fitting TRBD1. CDR3 length: 11 residues. After removal of 6 bases from V and 7 bases from J, the junction contained 0 bases not matched to a gene. From germline, CDR1 is MGHDK and CDR2 SYGVNS.

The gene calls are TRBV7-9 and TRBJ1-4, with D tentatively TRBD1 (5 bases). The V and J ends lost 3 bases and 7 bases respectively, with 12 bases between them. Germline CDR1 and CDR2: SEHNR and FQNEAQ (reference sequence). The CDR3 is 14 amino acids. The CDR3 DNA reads TGTGCCAGCAGCTTGGGGCAGGGTGGTGAAAAACTGTTTTTT. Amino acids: CASSLGQGGEKLFF.

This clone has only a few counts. The CDR3 here is CASTPGVAGVPRASEQFF. The CDR3 DNA is TGTGCCAGCACCCCCGGGGTAGCGGGAGTTCCCCGGGCCAGTGAGCAGTTCTTC. The chain joins TRBV7-9 to TRBJ2-1; 9 bases are shared with TRBD2. V dropped 7 bases and J dropped 9; count of bases not matched to a gene: 22. CDR1 is SEHNR, CDR2 FQNEAQ, per germline (reference sequence). This CDR3 comprises 18 residues.

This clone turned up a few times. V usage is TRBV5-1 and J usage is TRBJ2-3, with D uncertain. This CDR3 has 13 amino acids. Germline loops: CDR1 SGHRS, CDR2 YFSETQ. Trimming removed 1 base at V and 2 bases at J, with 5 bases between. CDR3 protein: CASSLTFTDTQYF. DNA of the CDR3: TGCGCCAGCAGCTTGACCTTCACAGATACGCAGTATTTT.